This TCR beta chain derives from a study of primary melanoma T cells and metastatic recurrence (dated by TCRdb to 2019 to 2021). In terms of the full investigation: The cohort was made up of approximately 200 primary melanomas of stage T2 to T4, with thickness greater than 1 mm. Histopathological grading of tumor-infiltrating lymphocytes was compared with the sequencing-derived T-cell fraction. Whether T-cell fraction and T-cell repertoire clonality in primary melanoma tumors predicted patient outcome was tested in the study. The T-cell fraction measured by TCR beta sequencing was weighed against progression-free survival, the clinical outcome chosen for the comparison.

Each patient's primary melanoma had been surgically resected and was viewed as potentially curable, though still at risk of metastatic recurrence. The CDR1 and CDR2 encoded by the germline V gene are SGHRS and YFSETQ. Trimming takes 4 bases off V and 0 bases off J; junction bases not matched to a gene: 7. Spanning cysteine to phenylalanine, the CDR3 consists of 15 amino acids. CDR3 DNA is the only sequence kept; it has 45 bases, read in frame from the first base. The investigation overall reported the following: A T-cell fraction greater than 20% appeared to be protective whatever the ulceration status, mitotic rate or nodal disease. Tumor T-cell fraction was reported to predict progression-free survival independently of thickness, ulceration, mitotic rate and age. An effective T-cell-mediated antitumor response in primary melanoma was framed by the authors only as a suggestion, not a demonstrated mechanism. Adding T-cell fraction to tumor thickness reportedly improved progression-free survival prediction more than adding any other histopathological variable.

With regard to this clone: It has no known antigen specificity. No base qualities exist here, and no much larger clone lies one base off it.

Preparation of the library involved the immunoSEQ multiplex PCR assay. Primary melanoma tumor tissue underwent high-throughput sequencing of the T-cell receptor beta chain. In the authors' own workflow: Repertoire analyses included TCRB CDR3 sharing between samples and the distribution of insertions and deletions. A gradient-boosted model ranked the predictive value of the T-cell fraction against histopathological variables. Here the immuneACCESS table is served through TCRdb, limited to in-frame sequences with V and J called. Missing clones are a known gap in these copies; in checked studies unresolved V genes cover under half, and the rest lacks a known reason. V, J and clone size are those of that table, while D and trimming were read from the DNA. The sample records over a thousand clones, about three quarters of which are singletons. Of the sample, roughly 35% falls within the top ten clones.

The chain employs TRBV5-1 and TRBJ2-7, with 7 bases in between that match TRBD1. The TCR was taken from a human donor with melanoma. Sequenced sample: melanoma tumor tissue. The nucleotides read TGCGCCAGCAGCCGGGGACAGCAAAGCTCCTACGAGCAGTACTTC. Translated, it reads CASSRGQQSSYEQYF.